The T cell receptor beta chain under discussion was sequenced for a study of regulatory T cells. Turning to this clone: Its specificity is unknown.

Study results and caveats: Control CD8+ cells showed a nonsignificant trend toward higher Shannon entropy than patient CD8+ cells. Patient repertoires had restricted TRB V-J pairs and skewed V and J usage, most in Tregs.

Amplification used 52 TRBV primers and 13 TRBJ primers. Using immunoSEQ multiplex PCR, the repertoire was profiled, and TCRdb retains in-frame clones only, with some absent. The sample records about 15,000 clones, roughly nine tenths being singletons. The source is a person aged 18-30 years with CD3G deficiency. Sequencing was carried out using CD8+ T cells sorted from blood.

The CDR3 coding sequence is TGTGCCAGCAGCGTAGCAGGTGGTCCGGTGCACACCATATATTTT. Encoded protein: CASSVAGGPVHTIYF. This rearrangement joins TRBV9 to TRBJ1-3; D call uncertain. Germline assignment: CDR1 SGDLS and CDR2 YYNGEE. The CDR3 loop spans 15 amino acids. The V end lost 0 bases, the J end lost 8 bases, and 15 bases lay between the germline ends. Complete variable domain (other parts from reference TRBV9 and TRBJ1-3): DSGVTQTPKHLITATGQRVTLRCSPRSGDLSVYWYQQSLDQGLQFLIQYYNGEERAKGNILERFSAQQFPDLHSELNLSSLELGDSALYFCASSVAGGPVHTIYFGEGSWLTVV.